A selection of T cell receptor beta chains follows, all from one sample in a study of shared T cell receptors in the human thymus. Here immunoSEQ multiplex PCR was the method, and the copy in TCRdb shows in-frame clones only, minus some. Altogether hundreds of thousands of clones are present, around 87% being singletons, with the ten largest covering 0.009% to 0.0095%. These data also featured in a second study, about human thymus T cells.

The source material was thymocytes. These receptors originate from a boy under three years old with a congenital heart defect. Both conserved end residues are part of each CDR3. D genes are given only for firm matches. Size values are once, few and many counts, or a class for expanded clones, and some rows have none.

J gene: TRBJ1-5; V gene: TRBV4-1; clone size: NA; D gene: NA; CDR3 DNA: TGCGCCAGCAGCCAAGAGAAGGCGGGACGGGCGCCATATAGCAATCAGCCCCAGCATTTT; CDR3 protein: CASSQEKAGRAPYSNQPQHF
J gene: TRBJ1-6; V gene: TRBV5-6; clone size: NA; D gene: NA; CDR3 DNA: TGTGCCAGCAGCTTGGCAGGTGAAGATAATTCACCCCTCCACTTT; CDR3 protein: CASSLAGEDNSPLHF
J gene: TRBJ1-1; V gene: TRBV10-3; clone size: NA; D gene: NA; CDR3 DNA: TGTGCCATCAGTGGGGTGGAGAGAATGAACACTGAAGCTTTCTTT; CDR3 protein: CAISGVERMNTEAFF
J gene: TRBJ2-5; V gene: TRBV7-6; clone size: NA; D gene: NA; CDR3 DNA: TGTGCCAGCAGTAGCGGCTGGGAGACCCAGTACTTC; CDR3 protein: CASSSGWETQYF
J gene: TRBJ1-2; V gene: TRBV7-6; clone size: NA; D gene: NA; CDR3 DNA: TGTGCCAGCAGCTTAGTGGCAGGGTCAGTGGGTGGCTACACCTTC; CDR3 protein: CASSLVAGSVGGYTF
J gene: TRBJ1-1; V gene: TRBV29-1; clone size: NA; D gene: NA; CDR3 DNA: TGCAGCGTCCAGGGGATAGGAGGAAACACTGAAGCTTTCTTT; CDR3 protein: CSVQGIGGNTEAFF
J gene: TRBJ2-7; V gene: TRBV6-1; clone size: few; D gene: NA; CDR3 DNA: TGTGCCAGCAGTGGGCGACACAAGAACTCCTACGAGCAGTACTTC; CDR3 protein: CASSGRHKNSYEQYF
J gene: TRBJ2-5; V gene: TRBV6-5; clone size: NA; D gene: TRBD1; CDR3 DNA: TGTGCCAGCAGTTCCAGGACAGGGAACCAAGAGACCCAGTACTTC; CDR3 protein: CASSSRTGNQETQYF
J gene: TRBJ1-2; V gene: TRBV4-3; clone size: few; D gene: NA; CDR3 DNA: TGCGCCAGCAGCCAAGATAAGGCTGCGGGGCATGGCTACACCTTC; CDR3 protein: CASSQDKAAGHGYTF
J gene: TRBJ1-1; V gene: TRBV7-6; clone size: NA; D gene: NA; CDR3 DNA: TGTGCCAGCAGTCCGGACGGGGGAAAAGTGAACACTGAAGCTTTCTTT; CDR3 protein: CASSPDGGKVNTEAFF
J gene: TRBJ2-1; V gene: TRBV5-1; clone size: NA; D gene: NA; CDR3 DNA: TGCGCCAGCAGAGGACACCCGGGGGACAATGAGCAGTTCTTC; CDR3 protein: CASRGHPGDNEQFF
J gene: TRBJ2-7; V gene: TRBV6-1; clone size: NA; D gene: NA; CDR3 DNA: TGTGCCAGCAGTGAAGGGGCCGCCGTTCCCTACGAGCAGTACTTC; CDR3 protein: CASSEGAAVPYEQYF
J gene: TRBJ2-4; V gene: TRBV13; clone size: NA; D gene: NA; CDR3 DNA: TGTGCCAGCAGCGCCCGCCAGGGCACCTCCAAAAACATTCAGTACTTC; CDR3 protein: CASSARQGTSKNIQYF
J gene: TRBJ2-1; V gene: TRBV5-4; clone size: NA; D gene: TRBD1; CDR3 DNA: TGTGCCAGCAGCACGGACAGGGCTAAAGACAATGAGCAGTTCTTC; CDR3 protein: CASSTDRAKDNEQFF
J gene: TRBJ2-1; V gene: TRBV11-2; clone size: NA; D gene: NA; CDR3 DNA: TGTGCCAGCAGCTTAGGTCTTGAGGGGGACCTTAATGAGCAGTTCTTC; CDR3 protein: CASSLGLEGDLNEQFF
J gene: TRBJ2-5; V gene: TRBV4-3; clone size: NA; D gene: TRBD1; CDR3 DNA: TGCGCCAGCAGCCAAGATTTAGTACAGGGGCGGGAGACCCAGTACTTC; CDR3 protein: CASSQDLVQGRETQYF
J gene: TRBJ2-3; V gene: TRBV19; clone size: once; D gene: NA; CDR3 DNA: TGTGCCAGTAGTATATCCGCAGATACGCAGTATTTT; CDR3 protein: CASSISADTQYF
J gene: TRBJ2-1; V gene: TRBV5-1; clone size: NA; D gene: NA; CDR3 DNA: TGCGCCAGCAGCTTGGAACTAGTTGGCAATGAGCAGTTCTTC; CDR3 protein: CASSLELVGNEQFF
J gene: TRBJ2-1; V gene: TRBV19; clone size: NA; D gene: TRBD2; CDR3 DNA: TGTGCCAGTAGTATCAGACTAGCAGAGTACAATGAGCAGTTCTTC; CDR3 protein: CASSIRLAEYNEQFF
J gene: TRBJ2-1; V gene: TRBV4-3; clone size: few; D gene: NA; CDR3 DNA: TGCGCCAGCAGCCCCAAATATGTCGGGGGCTCCTACAATGAGCAGTTCTTC; CDR3 protein: CASSPKYVGGSYNEQFF
J gene: TRBJ2-1; V gene: TRBV7-3; clone size: NA; D gene: TRBD2; CDR3 DNA: TGTGCCAGCAGCCAAGGGACTAGCGGGGGGGCAACCTACAATGAGCAGTTCTTC; CDR3 protein: CASSQGTSGGATYNEQFF
J gene: TRBJ2-2; V gene: TRBV4-3; clone size: NA; D gene: NA; CDR3 DNA: TGCGCCAGCAGCCAAGATACCCAATCCCACAGGGTCACCGGGGAGCTGTTTTTT; CDR3 protein: CASSQDTQSHRVTGELFF
J gene: TRBJ2-3; V gene: TRBV4-2; clone size: NA; D gene: TRBD2; CDR3 DNA: TGTGCCAGCAGCCAAAAGCGGGGGGGTGATACGCAGTATTTT; CDR3 protein: CASSQKRGGDTQYF
J gene: TRBJ2-7; V gene: TRBV27; clone size: NA; D gene: TRBD1; CDR3 DNA: TGTGCCAGCAGTACCAACAGGGGTTCTACCGAGCAGTACTTC; CDR3 protein: CASSTNRGSTEQYF
J gene: TRBJ2-7; V gene: TRBV9; clone size: NA; D gene: TRBD1; CDR3 DNA: TGTGCCAGCAGCGGGGGACAGGACAGCTACGAGCAGTACTTC; CDR3 protein: CASSGGQDSYEQYF
J gene: TRBJ1-5; V gene: TRBV7-8; clone size: NA; D gene: NA; CDR3 DNA: TGTGCCAGCAGCCCCCGGGAGGGCCCCATTAGCAATCAGCCCCAGCATTTT; CDR3 protein: CASSPREGPISNQPQHF
J gene: TRBJ2-3; V gene: TRBV30; clone size: NA; D gene: TRBD2; CDR3 DNA: TGTGCCTGGAGTGTACATCTAGCGGGAATCACAGATACGCAGTATTTT; CDR3 protein: CAWSVHLAGITDTQYF
J gene: TRBJ2-3; V gene: TRBV4-2; clone size: NA; D gene: TRBD2; CDR3 DNA: TGTGCCAGCACCCCTCGGGAGCGGGAGGGCCCTACAGATACGCAGTATTTT; CDR3 protein: CASTPREREGPTDTQYF
J gene: TRBJ2-7; V gene: TRBV5-6; clone size: NA; D gene: TRBD1; CDR3 DNA: TGTGCCAGCAGCTTTGGTCCGGGACAGGCCCTTTCCTACGAGCAGTACTTC; CDR3 protein: CASSFGPGQALSYEQYF
J gene: TRBJ1-6; V gene: TRBV28; clone size: NA; D gene: NA; CDR3 DNA: TGTGCCAGCAGTTTGGAGGGCGTTTATAATTCCCCCCTCCACTTT; CDR3 protein: CASSLEGVYNSPLHF
J gene: TRBJ2-1; V gene: TRBV6-1; clone size: NA; D gene: TRBD2; CDR3 DNA: TGTGCCAGCAGTCCGACTAGCCCTATTTACAATGAGCAGTTCTTC; CDR3 protein: CASSPTSPIYNEQFF
J gene: TRBJ2-3; V gene: TRBV7-3; clone size: NA; D gene: NA; CDR3 DNA: TGTGCCAGCAGCCCGGAAAAGACAGAGAGCACAGATACGCAGTATTTT; CDR3 protein: CASSPEKTESTDTQYF
J gene: TRBJ2-1; V gene: TRBV30; clone size: NA; D gene: TRBD2; CDR3 DNA: TGTGCCTGGAGTGTTTTAGCGGGAGGGGGTATATTCTTC; CDR3 protein: CAWSVLAGGGIFF